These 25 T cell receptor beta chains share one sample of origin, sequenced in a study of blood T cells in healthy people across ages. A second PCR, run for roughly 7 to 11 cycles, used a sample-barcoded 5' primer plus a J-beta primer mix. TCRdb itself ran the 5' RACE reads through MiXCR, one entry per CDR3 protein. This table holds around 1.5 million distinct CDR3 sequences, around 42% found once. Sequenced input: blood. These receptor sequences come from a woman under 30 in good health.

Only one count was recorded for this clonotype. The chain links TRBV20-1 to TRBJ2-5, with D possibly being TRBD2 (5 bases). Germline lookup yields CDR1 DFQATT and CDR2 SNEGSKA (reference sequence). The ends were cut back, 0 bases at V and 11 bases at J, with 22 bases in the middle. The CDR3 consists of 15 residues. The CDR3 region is CSARDLLGQPYGQYF. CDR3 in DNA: TGCAGTGCTAGAGATCTACTAGGGCAACCTTACGGGCAGTACTTC.

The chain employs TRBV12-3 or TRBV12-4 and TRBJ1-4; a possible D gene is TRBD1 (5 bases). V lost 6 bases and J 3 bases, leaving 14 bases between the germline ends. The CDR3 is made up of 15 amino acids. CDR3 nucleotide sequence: TGTGCCAGCAGACCGGGGGAGCGGCCTAATGAAAAACTGTTTTTT. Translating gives CASRPGERPNEKLFF.

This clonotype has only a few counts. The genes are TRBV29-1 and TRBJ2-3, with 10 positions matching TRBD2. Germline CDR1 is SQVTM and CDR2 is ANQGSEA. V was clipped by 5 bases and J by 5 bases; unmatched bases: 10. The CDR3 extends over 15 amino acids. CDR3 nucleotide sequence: TGCAGCGTTCTCAGGCTAGCGGGAGTGGGAGATACGCAGTATTTT. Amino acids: CSVLRLAGVGDTQYF.

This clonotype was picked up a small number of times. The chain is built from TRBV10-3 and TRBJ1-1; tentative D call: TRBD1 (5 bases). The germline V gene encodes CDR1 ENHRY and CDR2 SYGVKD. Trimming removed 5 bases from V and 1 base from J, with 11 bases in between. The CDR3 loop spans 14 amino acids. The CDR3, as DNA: TGTGCCATCAGTTCTGGGGGGGGGAACACTGAAGCTTTCTTT. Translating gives CAISSGGGNTEAFF.

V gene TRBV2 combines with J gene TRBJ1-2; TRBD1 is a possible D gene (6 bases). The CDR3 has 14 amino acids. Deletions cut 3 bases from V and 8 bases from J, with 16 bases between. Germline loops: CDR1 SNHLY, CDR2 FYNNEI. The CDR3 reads CASSENREAGGYTF. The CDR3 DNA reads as TGTGCCAGCAGTGAGAACAGGGAGGCCGGAGGCTACACCTTC.

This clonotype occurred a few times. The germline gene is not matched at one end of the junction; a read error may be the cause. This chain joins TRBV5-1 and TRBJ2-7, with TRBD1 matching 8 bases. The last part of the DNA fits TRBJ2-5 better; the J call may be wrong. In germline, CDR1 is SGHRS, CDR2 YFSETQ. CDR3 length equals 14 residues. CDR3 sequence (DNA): TGTGCCAGCAGCTTGGACAGGGTAGTGGAGACCCAGTACTTC. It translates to CASSLDRVVETQYF.

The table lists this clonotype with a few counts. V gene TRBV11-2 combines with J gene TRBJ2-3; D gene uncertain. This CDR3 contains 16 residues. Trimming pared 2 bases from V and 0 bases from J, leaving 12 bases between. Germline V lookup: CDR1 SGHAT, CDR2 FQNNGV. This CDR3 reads CASSLRSSTSTDTQYF. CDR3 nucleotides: TGTGCCAGCAGCTTAAGAAGCAGCACTAGCACAGATACGCAGTATTTT.

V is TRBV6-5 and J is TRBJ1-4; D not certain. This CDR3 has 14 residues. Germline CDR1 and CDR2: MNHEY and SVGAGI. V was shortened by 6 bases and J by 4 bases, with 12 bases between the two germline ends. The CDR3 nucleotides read TGTGCCAGCAGGAATAGCTATCTTAATGAAAAACTGTTTTTT. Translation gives CASRNSYLNEKLFF.

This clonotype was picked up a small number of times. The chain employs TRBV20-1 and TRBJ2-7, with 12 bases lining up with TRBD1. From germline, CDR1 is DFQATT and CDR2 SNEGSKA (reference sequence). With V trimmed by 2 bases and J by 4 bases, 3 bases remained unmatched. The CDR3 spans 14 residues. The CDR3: CSARPGQGAYEQYF. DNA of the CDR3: TGCAGTGCTAGACCGGGACAGGGGGCTTACGAGCAGTACTTC.

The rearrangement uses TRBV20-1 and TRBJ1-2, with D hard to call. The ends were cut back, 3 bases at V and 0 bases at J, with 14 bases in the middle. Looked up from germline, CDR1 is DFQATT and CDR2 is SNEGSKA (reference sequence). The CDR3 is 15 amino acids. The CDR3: CSASPAADANYGYTF. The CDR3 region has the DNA TGCAGTGCTAGTCCCGCGGCGGACGCTAACTATGGCTACACCTTC.

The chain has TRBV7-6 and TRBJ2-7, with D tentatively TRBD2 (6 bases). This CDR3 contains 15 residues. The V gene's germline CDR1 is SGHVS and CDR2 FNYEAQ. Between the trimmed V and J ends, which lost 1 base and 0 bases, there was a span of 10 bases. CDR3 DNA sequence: TGTGCCAGCAGCTTAGATAGCGGTAGCTCCTACGAGCAGTACTTC. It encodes CASSLDSGSSYEQYF.

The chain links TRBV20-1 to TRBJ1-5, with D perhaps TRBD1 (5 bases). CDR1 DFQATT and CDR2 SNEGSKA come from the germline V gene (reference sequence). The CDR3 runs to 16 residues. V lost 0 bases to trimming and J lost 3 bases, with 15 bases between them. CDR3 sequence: CSARETTGHLNQPQHF. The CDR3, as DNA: TGCAGTGCTAGAGAGACTACCGGACACCTCAATCAGCCCCAGCATTTT.

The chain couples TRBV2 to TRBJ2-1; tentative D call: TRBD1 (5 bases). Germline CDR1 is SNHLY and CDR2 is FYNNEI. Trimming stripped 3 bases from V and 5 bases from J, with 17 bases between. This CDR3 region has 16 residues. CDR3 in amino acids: CASSEGPTFLNNEQFF. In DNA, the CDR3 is TGTGCCAGCAGTGAGGGGCCAACTTTCCTAAACAATGAGCAGTTCTTC.

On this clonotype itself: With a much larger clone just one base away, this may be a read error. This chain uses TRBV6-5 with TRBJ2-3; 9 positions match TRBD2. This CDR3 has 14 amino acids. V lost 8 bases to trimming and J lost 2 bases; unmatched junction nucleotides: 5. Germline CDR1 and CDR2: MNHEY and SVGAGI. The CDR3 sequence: CASGLAGYTDTQYF. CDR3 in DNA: TGTGCCAGCGGTCTAGCGGGGTACACAGATACGCAGTATTTT.

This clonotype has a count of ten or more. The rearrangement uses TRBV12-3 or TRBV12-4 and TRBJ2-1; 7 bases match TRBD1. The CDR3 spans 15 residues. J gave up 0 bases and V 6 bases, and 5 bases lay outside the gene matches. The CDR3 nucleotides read TGTGCCAGCAGCAAGGGACAGAGCTCCTACAATGAGCAGTTCTTC. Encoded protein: CASSKGQSSYNEQFF.

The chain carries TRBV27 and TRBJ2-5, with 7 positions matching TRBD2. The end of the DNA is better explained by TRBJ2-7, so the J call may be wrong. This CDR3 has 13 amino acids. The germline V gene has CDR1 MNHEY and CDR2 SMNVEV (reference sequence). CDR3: CASGRDYSYEQYF. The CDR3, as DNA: TGTGCCAGCGGGCGGGACTATTCTTACGAGCAGTACTTC.

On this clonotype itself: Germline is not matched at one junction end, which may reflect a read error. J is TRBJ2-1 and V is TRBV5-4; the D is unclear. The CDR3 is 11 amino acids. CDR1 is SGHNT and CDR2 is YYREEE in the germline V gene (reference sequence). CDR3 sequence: CACSLVNEQFF. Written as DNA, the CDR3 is TGTGCCTGCAGCTTGGTAAATGAGCAGTTCTTC.

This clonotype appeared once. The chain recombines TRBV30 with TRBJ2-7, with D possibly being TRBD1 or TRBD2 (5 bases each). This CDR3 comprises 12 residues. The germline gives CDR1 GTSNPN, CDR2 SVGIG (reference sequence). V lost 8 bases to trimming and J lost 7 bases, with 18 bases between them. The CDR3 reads CARRGRINEQYF. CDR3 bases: TGTGCCCGAAGGGGACGTATCAATGAGCAGTACTTC.

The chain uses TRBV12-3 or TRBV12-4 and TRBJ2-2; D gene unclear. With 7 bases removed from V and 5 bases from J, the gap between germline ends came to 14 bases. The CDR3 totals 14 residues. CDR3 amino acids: CASNPSRVTGELFF. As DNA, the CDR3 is TGTGCCAGCAACCCTTCCCGGGTTACCGGGGAGCTGTTTTTT.

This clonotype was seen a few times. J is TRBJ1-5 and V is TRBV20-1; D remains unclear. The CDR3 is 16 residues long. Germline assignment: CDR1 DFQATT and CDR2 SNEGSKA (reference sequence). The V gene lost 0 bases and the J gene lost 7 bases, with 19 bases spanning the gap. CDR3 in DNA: TGCAGTGCTAGAGATCTATCGGGATTCGTGGGGCAGCCCCAGCATTTT. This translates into CSARDLSGFVGQPQHF.

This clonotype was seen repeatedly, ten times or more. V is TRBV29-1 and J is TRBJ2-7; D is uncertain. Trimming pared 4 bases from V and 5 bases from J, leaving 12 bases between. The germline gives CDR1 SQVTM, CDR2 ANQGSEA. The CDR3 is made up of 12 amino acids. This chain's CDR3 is CSVVLGFNEQYF. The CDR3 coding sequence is TGCAGCGTTGTCTTGGGTTTCAACGAGCAGTACTTC.

CDR3 protein: CASSQVSGSGDLYNEQFF. In nucleotides, the CDR3 is TGTGCCAGCAGCCAAGTATCGGGTTCCGGGGACCTCTACAATGAGCAGTTCTTC. The V call is TRBV3-1, the J call TRBJ2-1; D is perhaps TRBD1 or TRBD2 (5 bases each). Germline V gene data show CDR1 as LGHDT and CDR2 as YNNKEL (reference sequence). Trimming pared 1 base from V and 3 bases from J, leaving 19 bases between. This CDR3 spans 18 amino acids.

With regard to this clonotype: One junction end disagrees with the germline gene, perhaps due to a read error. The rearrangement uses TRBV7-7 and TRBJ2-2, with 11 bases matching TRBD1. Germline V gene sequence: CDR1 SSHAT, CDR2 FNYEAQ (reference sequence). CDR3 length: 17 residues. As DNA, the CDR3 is TGTGCTAGCAGCCTTGGGACAGGGGGAGCGAACACCGGGGAGCTGTTTTTT. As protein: CASSLGTGGANTGELFF.

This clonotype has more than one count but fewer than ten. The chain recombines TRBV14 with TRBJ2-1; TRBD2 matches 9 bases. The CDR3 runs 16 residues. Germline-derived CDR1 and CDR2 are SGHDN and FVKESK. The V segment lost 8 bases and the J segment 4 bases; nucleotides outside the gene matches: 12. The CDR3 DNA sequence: TGTGCCAGCGCCGACTCCCCGGGACTAGCTTACAATGAGCAGTTCTTC. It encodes CASADSPGLAYNEQFF.

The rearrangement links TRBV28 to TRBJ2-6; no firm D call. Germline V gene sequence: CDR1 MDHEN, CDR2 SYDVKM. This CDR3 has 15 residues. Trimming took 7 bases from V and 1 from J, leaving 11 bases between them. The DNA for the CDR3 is TGTGCCAGCATAGGATTGGCTTCTGGGGCCAACGTCCTGACTTTC. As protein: CASIGLASGANVLTF.